This T cell receptor (beta chain) was identified during a study of memory CD4+ T cells and cytomegalovirus serostatus. The V end was cut by 5 bases, the J end by 5 bases, with 9 bases between. There are 12 residues in the CDR3. Germline CDR1 and CDR2: SGHNT and YYREEE (reference sequence). Original methodology: Out-of-frame sequences were removed, leaving 2 million or so distinct TCRbeta sequences. TCRdb's table, derived via immunoSEQ multiplex PCR, lists solely in-frame clones and lacks some. V and J calls and clone size follow that table, whereas D and trimming were derived from the DNA. This table has just under 40,000 clones, about three quarters appearing once. Single viable CD3+CD4+CD8-CD45RO+ cells were sorted as the memory CD4+ T cells. CMV serostatus came from serum IgG against pp150, pp28, p38, p52. Positive selection with CD4 microbeads enriched total CD4+ T cells.

The source is an adult in good health and CMV-seronegative. The genes are TRBV5-4 and TRBJ2-3; D may be TRBD2 (6 bases). Input material: memory CD4+ T cells from blood. The CDR3 spells CASSRRGDTQYF. In DNA form, the CDR3 reads TGTGCCAGCAGTAGGCGGGGAGATACGCAGTATTTT.